Listed below are T cell receptor beta chains from one sample, sequenced in a study of blood T cell repertoires in COVID-19. Measured with immunoSEQ multiplex PCR; TCRdb has only the in-frame clones, and not every one. The sample holds around 200,000 clones, roughly 76% seen once. Sequenced input: peripheral blood. The receptor set was obtained from a human donor in a cohort sampled during active COVID-19. Both conserved end residues are part of each CDR3. D genes are given only for firm matches. Clone size is stated in some rows and not others, as once, few, many or a class when expanded.

clone_size j_call v_call d_call cdr3_nt cdr3_aa
. TRBJ1-6 TRBV4-1 . TGCGCCAGCAGCCAGACCCAGGGGTCACCCCTCCACTTT CASSQTQGSPLHF
. TRBJ2-3 TRBV7-9 . TGTGCCAGCACCCTTAGGGGCAGCACAGATACGCAGTATTTT CASTLRGSTDTQYF
. TRBJ1-4 TRBV5-1 . TGCGCCAGCAGCTTGGGGGCAGGGGCGGATGAAAAACTGTTTTTT CASSLGAGADEKLFF
. TRBJ1-1 TRBV28 TRBD1 TGTGCCAGCAGTTTAACGGGACAGGGGAAGGAGGCTTTCTTT CASSLTGQGKEAFF
. TRBJ2-2 TRBV5-4 . TGTGCCAGCAGCGACCGAACACAGGGACCCGGGGAGCTGTTTTTT CASSDRTQGPGELFF
. TRBJ2-7 TRBV30 TRBD2 TGTGCCTGGAGGTGGGGGTATAGCGGGGCTTACGAGCAGTACTTC CAWRWGYSGAYEQYF
. TRBJ2-1 TRBV13 TRBD2 TGTGCCAGCAGCTCTACCCTAGCGGGATTTTACAATGAGCAGTTCTTC CASSSTLAGFYNEQFF
once TRBJ2-7 TRBV5-1 . TGCGCCAGCAGCTTGCTTGGGCAGGGAGGCTACGAGCAGTACTTC CASSLLGQGGYEQYF
. TRBJ1-2 TRBV18 . TGTGCCAGCTCACCACGAGGGTTGCCCCATGGCTACACCTTC CASSPRGLPHGYTF
. TRBJ2-7 TRBV4-1 TRBD1 TGCGCCAGCAGCCATCGGACAGGCGGTTCCTACGAGCAGTACTTC CASSHRTGGSYEQYF
. TRBJ2-7 TRBV19 TRBD2 TGTGCCAGTAGTATCGGGACTAGCGGGATAGTCTACGAGCAGTACTTC CASSIGTSGIVYEQYF